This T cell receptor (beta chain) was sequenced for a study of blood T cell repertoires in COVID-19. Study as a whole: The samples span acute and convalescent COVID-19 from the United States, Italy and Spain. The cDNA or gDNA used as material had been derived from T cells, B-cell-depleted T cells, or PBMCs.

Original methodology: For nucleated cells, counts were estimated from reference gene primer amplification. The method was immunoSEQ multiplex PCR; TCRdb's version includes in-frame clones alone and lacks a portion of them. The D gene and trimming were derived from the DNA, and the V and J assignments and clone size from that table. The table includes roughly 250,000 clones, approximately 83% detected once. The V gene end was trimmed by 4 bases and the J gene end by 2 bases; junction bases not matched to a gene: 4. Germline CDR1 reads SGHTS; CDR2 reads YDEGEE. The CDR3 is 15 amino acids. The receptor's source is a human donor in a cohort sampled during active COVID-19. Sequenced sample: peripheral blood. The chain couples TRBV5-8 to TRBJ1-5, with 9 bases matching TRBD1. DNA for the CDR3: TGTGCCAGCAGCAGCCGGGACAGGGGCAATCAGCCCCAGCATTTT. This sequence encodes CASSSRDRGNQPQHF.